This T cell receptor (beta chain) appears in the sequencing data of a study of cytomegalovirus exposure and HLA in healthy donors. This PCR relied on a set of 60 Vbeta primers and 13 Jbeta primers. Assay used: immunoSEQ multiplex PCR; TCRdb lists only in-frame clones, some missing. Of more than 130,000 clones in the sample, roughly three quarters were seen once. CDR1 is SGHTA and CDR2 is FQGNSA in the germline V gene. The CDR3 sequence is 15 residues long. The V end was cut by 3 bases, the J end by 5 bases, with 16 bases between. Whole-study results and caveats: The likely explanation for a cluster of highly shared sequence variants was sequencing artifact. Exclusion as indistinguishable affected some V segments, including TRBV6-2 and TRBV6-3. Most of the TCR beta V segments (in an earlier analysis) were productive either about 90% or about 30% of the time.

Note on this clone: Its antigen is not known.

Sequenced: PBMCs. The chain employs TRBV7-2 and TRBJ1-1; tentative D call: TRBD1 (6 bases). The TCR comes from a woman between 50 and 59 years old in good health and CMV-seronegative. The CDR3 loop is CASSLSTQGRTEAFF. DNA of the CDR3: TGTGCCAGCAGCTTGTCGACCCAGGGGCGGACTGAAGCTTTCTTT. Drawing the rest from reference TRBV7-2 and TRBJ1-1, the complete variable domain is GAGVSQSPSNKVTEKGKDVELRCDPISGHTALYWYRQSLGQGLEFLIYFQGNSAPDKSGLPSDRFSAERTGGSVSTLTIQRTQQEDSAVYLCASSLSTQGRTEAFFGQGTRLTVV.